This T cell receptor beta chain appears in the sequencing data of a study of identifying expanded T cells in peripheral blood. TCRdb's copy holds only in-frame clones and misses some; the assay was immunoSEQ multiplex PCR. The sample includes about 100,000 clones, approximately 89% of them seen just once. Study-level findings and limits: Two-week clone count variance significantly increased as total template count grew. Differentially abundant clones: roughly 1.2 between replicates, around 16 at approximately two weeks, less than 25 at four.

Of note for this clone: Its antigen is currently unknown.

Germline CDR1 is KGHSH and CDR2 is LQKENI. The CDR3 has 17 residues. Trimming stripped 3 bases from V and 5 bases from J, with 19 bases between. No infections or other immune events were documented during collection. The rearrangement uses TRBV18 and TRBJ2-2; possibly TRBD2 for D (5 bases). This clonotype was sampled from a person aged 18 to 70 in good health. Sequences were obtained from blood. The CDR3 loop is CASSPMDPGVETGELFF. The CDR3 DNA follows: TGTGCCAGCTCACCGATGGACCCCGGGGTCGAAACCGGGGAGCTGTTTTTT.